This is a list of T cell receptor beta chains from one sample in a study of T-cell reconstitution after alpha-beta-depleted transplantation in children. From the PCR reads, TCRdb called clonotypes with MiXCR, one entry per CDR3 protein. The table includes around 400,000 distinct CDR3 sequences, under 13% detected once. The starting material was PBMCs from the stem cell graft donor, obtained from the stem cell graft. These receptors came from a human donor who donated a stem cell graft to a child with acute myeloid leukemia. The CDR3 runs from the conserved cysteine through the conserved F or W. D genes are given only for firm matches. Not all rows give a size; the values are once, few, many and, for expanded clones, a class.

v_call,clone_size,j_call,d_call,cdr3_nt,cdr3_aa
TRBV6-2/TRBV6-3,NA,TRBJ2-5,TRBD1,TGTGCCAGCAGTTCGCCTCCGGGACAGGGGAAAGAGACCCAGTACTTC,CASSSPPGQGKETQYF
TRBV20-1,many,TRBJ2-7,NA,TGCAGTGCTAGTAGTCAGGGAGATGGTGAGCAGTACTTC,CSASSQGDGEQYF
TRBV4-1,few,TRBJ2-5,NA,TGCGCCAGCAGCCAAGACGTAAGAGGAGGAGAGACCCAGTACTTC,CASSQDVRGGETQYF
TRBV10-3,NA,TRBJ2-1,TRBD2,TGTGCCACCGCCGGGACTAGCGGGGGCTACAATGAGCAGTTCTTC,CATAGTSGGYNEQFF
TRBV29-1,NA,TRBJ2-3,NA,TGCAGCGTTGATGGGACCCGGCGAGGAGTGTACACAGATACGCAGTATTTT,CSVDGTRRGVYTDTQYF
TRBV29-1,many,TRBJ2-2,NA,TGCAGCGTTGAACCCAGGTCGAACACCGGGGAGCTGTTTTTT,CSVEPRSNTGELFF
TRBV7-9,many,TRBJ2-7,NA,TGTGCCAGCAGCCAATTGAACAGGGACGAGCAGTACTTC,CASSQLNRDEQYF
TRBV7-6,NA,TRBJ2-3,NA,TGTGCCAGCAGCAAAAATTCCCCAGATACGCAGTATTTT,CASSKNSPDTQYF
TRBV11-1,once,TRBJ2-3,TRBD2,TGTGCCAGCAGCTTTACAGGTCTAGCGGGTACAGATACGCAGTATTTT,CASSFTGLAGTDTQYF
TRBV12-3/TRBV12-4,many,TRBJ2-5,TRBD2,TGTGCCAGCAGCTCAGCGGGGCAAGAGACCCAGTACTTC,CASSSAGQETQYF